These 7 T cell receptor beta chains came from one sample sequenced in a study of shared clonotypes between healthy human individuals. Clones were sequenced by immunoSEQ multiplex PCR, and TCRdb holds only the in-frame ones, with some missing. The sample consists of hundreds of thousands of clones, about 97% of them appearing once. The sample was naive CD4+ T cells sorted from blood. Documented subset: CD45RA+ positively selected. The receptors originated from a woman in her 30s in good health.

Notes on this clone: Other nucleotide sequences in the sample specify the same CDR3. CDR3 nucleotides: TGTGCCAGTAGTATCAGGGACAGCTCCTACGAGCAGTACTTC. This sequence encodes CASSIRDSSYEQYF. The chain couples TRBV19 to TRBJ2-7, with 7 bases identical to TRBD1. The germline V gene encodes CDR1 LNHDA and CDR2 SQIVND (reference sequence). This CDR3 spans 14 amino acids. Losses at the gene ends were 3 bases for V and 0 bases for J; bases not matched to a gene: 2.

The chain is built from TRBV9 and TRBJ2-2; 12 nucleotides match TRBD2. J gave up 2 bases and V 4 bases, and 3 bases lay outside the gene matches. The CDR3 consists of 16 residues. The germline CDR1 and CDR2 sequences are SGDLS and YYNGEE. The CDR3 here is CASSPTSGRNTGELFF. In nucleotides, the CDR3 is TGTGCCAGCAGCCCGACTAGCGGGAGAAACACCGGGGAGCTGTTTTTT.

This chain links TRBV19 with TRBJ2-1, with TRBD1 matching 7 bases. Germline V lookup: CDR1 LNHDA, CDR2 SQIVND (reference sequence). V dropped 4 bases and J dropped 5; count of bases not matched to a gene: 8. The CDR3 loop spans 15 amino acids. The CDR3 DNA sequence: TGTGCCAGTAGTAAACGGACAGGCGGACACAATGAGCAGTTCTTC. Protein sequence: CASSKRTGGHNEQFF.

The rearrangement joins TRBV28 to TRBJ2-1, with unresolved D. CDR1 MDHEN and CDR2 SYDVKM come from the germline V gene. CDR3 length: 13 amino acids. The V gene lost 7 bases and the J gene lost 4 bases, with 11 bases spanning the gap. This chain's CDR3 is CASIAPHYNEQFF. The CDR3 nucleotides read TGTGCCAGCATCGCACCCCATTACAATGAGCAGTTCTTC.

In this sample, this clone turned up once. The chain is built from TRBV5-4 and TRBJ2-3, with D perhaps TRBD1 (6 bases). The CDR3 loop spans 16 amino acids. With 0 bases removed from V and 0 bases from J, the gap between germline ends came to 11 bases. Germline V gene sequence: CDR1 SGHNT, CDR2 YYREEE (reference sequence). CDR3: CASSLGTDSSTDTQYF. CDR3 DNA: TGTGCCAGCAGCTTGGGGACAGACTCTAGCACAGATACGCAGTATTTT.

The chain uses TRBV5-6 and TRBJ1-4; D not certain. The length of the CDR3 is 16 residues. Germline loops: CDR1 SGHDT, CDR2 YYEEEE. With 1 base removed from V and 7 bases from J, the gap between germline ends came to 17 bases. CDR3 in amino acids: CASSLSSEPLGEKLFF. CDR3 sequence (DNA): TGTGCCAGCAGCTTGTCTAGCGAACCTCTGGGTGAAAAACTGTTTTTT.

The V and J genes are TRBV6-1 and TRBJ2-3; 7 bases fit TRBD2. This CDR3 is 14 amino acids long. Germline values: CDR1 MNHNS, CDR2 SASEGT. Losses at the gene ends were 10 bases for V and 1 base for J; bases not matched to a gene: 8. CDR3 sequence (DNA): TGTGCCATACTAACCACTAGCGGCACAGATACGCAGTATTTT. Its protein is CAILTTSGTDTQYF.